This T cell receptor (beta chain) was retrieved from a study of CD8 T cells in ankylosing spondylitis. This clonotype has ten or more counts. The CDR3 totals 13 residues. CDR1 and CDR2 (germline): DFQATT, SNEGSKA (reference sequence). The ends were cut back, 2 bases at V and 1 base at J, with 8 bases in the middle. TCRdb recomputed calls from the 5' RACE reads with MiXCR, one row per CDR3 protein. Of roughly 97,000 distinct CDR3 sequences in the sample, about 8% were seen once. This sequence was found in a male donor with ankylosing spondylitis or in good health (not recorded which). Material: blood, either unsorted or a sorted T cell fraction (not recorded which). V usage is TRBV20-1 and J usage is TRBJ1-1; TRBD1 might be the D (5 bases). CDR3 amino acids: CSARNTGNTEAFF. CDR3 DNA: TGCAGTGCTAGAAATACAGGGAACACTGAAGCTTTCTTT.